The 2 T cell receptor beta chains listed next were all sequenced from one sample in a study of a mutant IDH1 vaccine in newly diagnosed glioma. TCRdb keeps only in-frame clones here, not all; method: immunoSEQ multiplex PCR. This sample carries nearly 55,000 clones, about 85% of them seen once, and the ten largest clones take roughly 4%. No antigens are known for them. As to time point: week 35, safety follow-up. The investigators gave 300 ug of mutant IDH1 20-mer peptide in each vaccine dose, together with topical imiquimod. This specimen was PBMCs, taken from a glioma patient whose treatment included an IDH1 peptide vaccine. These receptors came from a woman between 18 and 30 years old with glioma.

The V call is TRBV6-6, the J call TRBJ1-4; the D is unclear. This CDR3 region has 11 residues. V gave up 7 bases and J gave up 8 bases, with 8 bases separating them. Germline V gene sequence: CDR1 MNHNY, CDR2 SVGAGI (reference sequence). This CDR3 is CASTFREKLFF. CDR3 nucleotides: TGTGCCAGCACCTTTCGAGAAAAACTGTTTTTT.

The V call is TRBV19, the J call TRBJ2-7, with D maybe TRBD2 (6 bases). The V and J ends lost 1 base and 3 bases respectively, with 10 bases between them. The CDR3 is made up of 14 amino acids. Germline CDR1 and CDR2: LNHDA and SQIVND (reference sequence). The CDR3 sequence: CASSIGGGGYEQYF. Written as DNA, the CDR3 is TGTGCCAGTAGTATAGGTGGGGGAGGCTACGAGCAGTACTTC.